One and the same sample provided the 11 T cell receptor beta chains below, sequenced in a study of T cells in women clearing cervical HPV infection. Here immunoSEQ multiplex PCR was the method, and the copy in TCRdb shows in-frame clones only, minus some. In all, the sample yields 25,000 to 35,000 clones. Sequencing was carried out using blood buffy coat. The receptors stem from a woman between 18 and 69 years old with a cervical HPV16 infection that either progressed to CIN3+ or cleared (not recorded which).

Note on this clone: The CDR3 end falls 3 residues outside the read, so it is completed with the germline J gene. The chain uses TRBV20-1 and TRBJ2-6; the D is unclear. The V end was cut by 0 bases, the J end by 2 bases, with 2 bases between. This CDR3 comprises 13 residues. Germline V gene data show CDR1 as DFQATT and CDR2 as SNEGSKA (reference sequence). The chain's CDR3 is CSARDTGANVLTF. The sequenced CDR3 bases are TGCAGTGCTAGAGATACTGGGGCCAACGTC.

In regard to this clone: The read ends 3 residues before the CDR3 terminus; that terminus is restored from the germline J gene. This chain links TRBV5-1 with TRBJ2-7; D call uncertain. This CDR3 contains 12 residues. CDR1 is SGHRS, CDR2 YFSETQ, per germline. V was cut by 4 bases and J by 4 bases, with 9 bases left in between. CDR3 in amino acids: CASSDTIYEQYF. The CDR3 bases that were read are TGCGCCAGCAGCGACACGATTTACGAG.

Comment on this clone: With the read ending 3 residues before the CDR3 end, the germline J gene is used to fill in that end. The chain has TRBV7-9 and TRBJ2-1; D gene ambiguous. CDR3 size: 15 residues. Germline CDR1 reads SEHNR; CDR2 reads FQNEAQ (reference sequence). V was shortened by 1 base and J by 3 bases, with 10 bases between the two germline ends. The covered CDR3 bases are TGTGCCAGCAGCTTAGGCGGTCTCGACTACAATGAG. Amino acid sequence: CASSLGGLDYNE. The complete CDR3 protein is CASSLGGLDYNEQFF.

As concerns this clone: The read ends 3 residues shy of where the CDR3 ends; the end is completed using the germline J gene. V is TRBV18 and J is TRBJ2-1, with 9 positions matching TRBD1. V shed 3 bases, J shed 6 bases, and the junction held 6 bases outside the gene matches. Per germline, CDR1 KGHSH and CDR2 LQKENI. The CDR3 extends over 15 amino acids. CDR3 loop: CASSPTQDRGNEQFF. The covered CDR3 bases are TGTGCCAGCTCACCCACTCAGGACAGGGGCAATGAG.

Remarks on this clone: The read gets to within 3 residues of the CDR3 end, and the germline J gene fills in the rest. The V call is TRBV28, the J call TRBJ2-6, with 8 bases identical to TRBD1. CDR3 size: 15 residues. The germline gives CDR1 MDHEN, CDR2 SYDVKM. J was trimmed by 4 bases and V by 6 bases; bases with no gene match: 5. The sequenced part of the CDR3 DNA is TGTGCCAGCAGACGACAGGGGCGGGGGGCCAACGTC. Translating gives CASRRQGRGANV. From start to end, the CDR3 is CASRRQGRGANVLTF.

As regards this clone: The missing CDR3 end, 3 residues past where the read stops, is filled in from the germline J gene. The rearrangement links TRBV20-1 to TRBJ1-4; 9 bases align to TRBD1. The length of the CDR3 is 13 residues. Unmatched junction bases numbered 3, after V lost 6 bases and J lost 4 bases. Germline CDR1 DFQATT, CDR2 SNEGSKA (reference sequence). The CDR3 bases that were read are TGCAGTGCGAAGGACAGGGGTAATGAAAAA. Protein: CSAKDRGNEK. The whole CDR3 sequence reads CSAKDRGNEKLFF.

CDR3 residues: CASSLSARHYGYTF. The DNA read from the CDR3 is TGTGCCAGCAGCTTGTCTGCCAGGCACTATGGC. The chain employs TRBV5-6 and TRBJ1-2; unclear D gene. The read terminates 3 residues before the CDR3 end, so the remaining end is supplied by the germline J gene. The CDR3 sequence is 14 residues long. Germline V gene sequence: CDR1 SGHDT, CDR2 YYEEEE. V was shortened by 1 base and J by 3 bases, with 10 bases between the two germline ends.

Details on this clone: The observed sequence ends 3 residues before the CDR3 terminus, with the missing tail filled in from the germline J gene. The V gene is TRBV19, the J gene TRBJ2-4; D is perhaps TRBD1 (6 bases). The germline V gene encodes CDR1 LNHDA and CDR2 SQIVND (reference sequence). The CDR3 sequence is 15 residues long. The CDR3 loop is CASSSLRQVENGQYF. The part of the CDR3 DNA that was read is TGTGCCAGTAGTTCGCTCCGACAGGTCGAAAATGGT.

Concerning this clone itself: The read ends 3 residues early relative to the CDR3; the germline J gene fills the gap. This chain joins TRBV12-3 or TRBV12-4 and TRBJ2-1; 14 nucleotides line up with TRBD2. Trimming removed 5 bases from V and 1 base from J; junction bases left unmatched: 7. The CDR3 is made up of 18 amino acids. Partial CDR3 DNA: TGTGCCAGCAGTCCAGGGACTAGCGGGGGAAGGTCCTACAATGAG. Translating gives CASSPGTSGGRSYNE. From start to end, the CDR3 is CASSPGTSGGRSYNEQFF.

Notes on this clone: Read coverage stops 3 residues before the CDR3 terminus; the germline J gene supplies the remainder. This chain links TRBV5-1 with TRBJ1-1; D is ambiguous. Germline V gives CDR1 SGHRS, CDR2 YFSETQ. This CDR3 spans 13 amino acids. Trimming took off 4 bases at V and 2 bases at J, with 9 bases between the two ends. Incomplete CDR3 DNA: TGCGCCAGCAGCCCAAACATAAACACTGAA. It encodes CASSPNINTE. The CDR3 reads in full as CASSPNINTEAFF. The full variable domain, rest sourced from reference TRBV5-1 and TRBJ1-1, is KAGVTQTPRYLIKTRGQQVTLSCSPISGHRSVSWYQQTPGQGLQFLFEYFSETQRNKGNFPGRFSGRQFSNSRSEMNVSTLELGDSALYLCASSPNINTEAFFGQGTRLTVV.

A remark on this clone: Sequencing ends 3 residues short of the CDR3 end; the germline J gene provides the rest. The J gene is TRBJ2-1, the V gene TRBV11-2; 8 bases match TRBD2. Germline CDR1 reads SGHAT; CDR2 reads FQNNGV. The junction had 6 bases not matched to a gene; V was cut back by 4 bases and J by 4 bases. The CDR3 spans 15 residues. CDR3 residues: CASSSSGGVYNEQFF. Incomplete CDR3 DNA: TGTGCCAGCAGCTCCTCCGGGGGGGTATACAATGAG.